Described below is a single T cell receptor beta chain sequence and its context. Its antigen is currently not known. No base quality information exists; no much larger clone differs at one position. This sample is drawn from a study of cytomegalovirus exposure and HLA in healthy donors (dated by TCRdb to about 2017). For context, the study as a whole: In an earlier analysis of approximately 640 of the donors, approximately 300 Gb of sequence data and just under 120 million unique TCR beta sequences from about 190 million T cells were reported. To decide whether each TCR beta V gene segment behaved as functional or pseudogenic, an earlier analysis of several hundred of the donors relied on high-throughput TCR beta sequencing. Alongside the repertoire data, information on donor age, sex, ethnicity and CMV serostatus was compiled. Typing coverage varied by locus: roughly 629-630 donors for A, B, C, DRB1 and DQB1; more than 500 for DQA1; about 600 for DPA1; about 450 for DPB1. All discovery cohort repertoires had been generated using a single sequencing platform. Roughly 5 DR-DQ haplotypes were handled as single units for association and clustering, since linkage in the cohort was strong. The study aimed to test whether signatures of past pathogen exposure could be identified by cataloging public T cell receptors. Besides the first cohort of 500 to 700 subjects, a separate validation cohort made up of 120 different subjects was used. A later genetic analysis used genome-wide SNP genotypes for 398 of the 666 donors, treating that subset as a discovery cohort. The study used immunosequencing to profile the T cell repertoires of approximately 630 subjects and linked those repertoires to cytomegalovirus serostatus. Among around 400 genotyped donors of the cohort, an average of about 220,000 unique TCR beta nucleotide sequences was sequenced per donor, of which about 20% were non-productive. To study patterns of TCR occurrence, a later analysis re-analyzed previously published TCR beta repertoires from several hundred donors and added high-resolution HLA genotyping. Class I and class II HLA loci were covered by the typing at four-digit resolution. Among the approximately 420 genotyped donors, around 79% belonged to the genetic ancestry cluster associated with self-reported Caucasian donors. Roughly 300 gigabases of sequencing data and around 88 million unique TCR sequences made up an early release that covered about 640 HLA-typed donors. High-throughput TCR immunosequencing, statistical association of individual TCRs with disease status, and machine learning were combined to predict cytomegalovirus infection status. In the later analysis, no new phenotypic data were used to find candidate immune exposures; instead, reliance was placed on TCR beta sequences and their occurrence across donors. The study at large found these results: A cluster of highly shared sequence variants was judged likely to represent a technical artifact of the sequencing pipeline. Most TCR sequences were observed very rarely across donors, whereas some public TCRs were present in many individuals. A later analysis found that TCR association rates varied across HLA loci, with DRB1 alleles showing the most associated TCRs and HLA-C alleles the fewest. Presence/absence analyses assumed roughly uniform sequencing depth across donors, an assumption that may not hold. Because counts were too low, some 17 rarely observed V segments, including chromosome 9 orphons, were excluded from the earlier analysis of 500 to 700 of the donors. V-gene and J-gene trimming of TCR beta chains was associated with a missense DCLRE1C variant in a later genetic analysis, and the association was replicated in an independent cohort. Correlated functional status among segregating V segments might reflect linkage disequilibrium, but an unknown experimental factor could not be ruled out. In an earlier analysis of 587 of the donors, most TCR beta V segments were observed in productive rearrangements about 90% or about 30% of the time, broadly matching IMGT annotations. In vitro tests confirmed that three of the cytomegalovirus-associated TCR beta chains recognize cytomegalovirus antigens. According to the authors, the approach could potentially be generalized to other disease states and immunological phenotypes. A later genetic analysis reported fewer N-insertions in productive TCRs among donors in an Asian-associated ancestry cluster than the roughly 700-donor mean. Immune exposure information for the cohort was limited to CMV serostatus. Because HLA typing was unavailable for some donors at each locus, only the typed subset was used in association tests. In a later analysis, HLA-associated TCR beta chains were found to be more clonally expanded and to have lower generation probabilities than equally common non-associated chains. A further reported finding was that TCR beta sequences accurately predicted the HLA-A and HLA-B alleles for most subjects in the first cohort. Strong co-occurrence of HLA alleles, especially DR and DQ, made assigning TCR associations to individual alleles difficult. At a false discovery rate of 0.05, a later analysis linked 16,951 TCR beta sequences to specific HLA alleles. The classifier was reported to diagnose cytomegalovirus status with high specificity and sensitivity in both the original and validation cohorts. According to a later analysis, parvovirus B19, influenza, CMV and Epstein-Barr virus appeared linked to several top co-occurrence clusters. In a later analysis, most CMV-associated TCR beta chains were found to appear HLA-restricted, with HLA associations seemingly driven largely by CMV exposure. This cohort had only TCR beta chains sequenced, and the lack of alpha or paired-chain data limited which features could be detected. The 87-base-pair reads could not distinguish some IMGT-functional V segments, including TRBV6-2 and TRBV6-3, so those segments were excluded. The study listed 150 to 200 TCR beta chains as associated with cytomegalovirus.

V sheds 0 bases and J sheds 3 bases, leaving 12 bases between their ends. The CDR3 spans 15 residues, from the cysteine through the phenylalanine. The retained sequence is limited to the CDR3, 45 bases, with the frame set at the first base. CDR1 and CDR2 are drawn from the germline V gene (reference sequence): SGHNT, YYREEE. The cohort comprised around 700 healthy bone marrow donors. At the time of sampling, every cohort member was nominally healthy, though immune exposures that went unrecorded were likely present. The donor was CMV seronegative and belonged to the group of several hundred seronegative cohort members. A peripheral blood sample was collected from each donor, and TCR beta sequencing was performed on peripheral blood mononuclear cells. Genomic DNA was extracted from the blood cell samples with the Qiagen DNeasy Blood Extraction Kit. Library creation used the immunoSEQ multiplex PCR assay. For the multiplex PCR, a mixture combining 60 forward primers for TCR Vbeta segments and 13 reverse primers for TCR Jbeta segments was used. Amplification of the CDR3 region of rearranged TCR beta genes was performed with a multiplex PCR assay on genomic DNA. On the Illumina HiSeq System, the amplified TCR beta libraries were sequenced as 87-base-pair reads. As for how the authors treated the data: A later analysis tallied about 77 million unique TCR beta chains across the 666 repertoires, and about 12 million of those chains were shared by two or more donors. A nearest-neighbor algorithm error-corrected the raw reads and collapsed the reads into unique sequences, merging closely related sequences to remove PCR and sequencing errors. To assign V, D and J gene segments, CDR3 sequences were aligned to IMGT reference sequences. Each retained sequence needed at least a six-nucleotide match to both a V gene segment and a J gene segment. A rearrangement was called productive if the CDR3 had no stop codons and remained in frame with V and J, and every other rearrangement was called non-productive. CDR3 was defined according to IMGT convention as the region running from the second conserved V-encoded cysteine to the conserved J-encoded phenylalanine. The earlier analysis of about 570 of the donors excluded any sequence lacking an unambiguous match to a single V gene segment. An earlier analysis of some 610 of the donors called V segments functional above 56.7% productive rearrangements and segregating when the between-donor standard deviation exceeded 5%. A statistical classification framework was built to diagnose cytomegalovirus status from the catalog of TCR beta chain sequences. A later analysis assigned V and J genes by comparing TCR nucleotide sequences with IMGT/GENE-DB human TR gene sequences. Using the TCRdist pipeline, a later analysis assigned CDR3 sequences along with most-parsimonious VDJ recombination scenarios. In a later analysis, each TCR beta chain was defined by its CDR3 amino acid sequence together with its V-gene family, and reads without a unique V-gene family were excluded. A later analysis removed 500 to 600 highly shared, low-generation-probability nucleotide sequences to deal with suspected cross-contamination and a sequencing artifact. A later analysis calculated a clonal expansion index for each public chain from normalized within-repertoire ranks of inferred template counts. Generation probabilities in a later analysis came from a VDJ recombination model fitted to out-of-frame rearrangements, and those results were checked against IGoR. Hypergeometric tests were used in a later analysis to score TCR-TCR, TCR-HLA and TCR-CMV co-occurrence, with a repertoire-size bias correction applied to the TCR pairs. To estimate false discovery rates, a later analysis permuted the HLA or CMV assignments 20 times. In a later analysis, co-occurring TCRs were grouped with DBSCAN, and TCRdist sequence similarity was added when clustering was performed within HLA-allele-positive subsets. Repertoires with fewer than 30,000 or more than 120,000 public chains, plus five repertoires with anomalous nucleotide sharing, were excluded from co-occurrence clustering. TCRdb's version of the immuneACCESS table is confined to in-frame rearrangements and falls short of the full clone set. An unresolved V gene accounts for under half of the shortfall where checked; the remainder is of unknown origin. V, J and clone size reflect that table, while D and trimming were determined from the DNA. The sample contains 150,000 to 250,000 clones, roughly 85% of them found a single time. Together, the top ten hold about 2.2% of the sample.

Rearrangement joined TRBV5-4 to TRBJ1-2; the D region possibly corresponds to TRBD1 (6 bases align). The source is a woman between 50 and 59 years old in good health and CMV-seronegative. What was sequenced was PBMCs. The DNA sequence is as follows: TGTGCCAGCAGCTTGGGGGACACGCCGGACTATGGCTACACCTTC. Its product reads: CASSLGDTPDYGYTF.